This TCR beta chain was recorded in a study of blood T cells in healthy people across ages. With regard to this clonotype: The antigen is unknown. This may be a read error: a much more frequent sequence differs by one nucleotide.

Study-level findings and limits: Higher diversity, along with more naive CD4+ cells, distinguished long-lived donors from aged donors. Donor CMV infection status was unknown, possibly confounding age-related changes in expanded clonotypes.

Using a J-beta primer mix together with a sample-barcoded 5' primer, a second PCR was run for about 6 to 12 cycles. TCRdb ran MiXCR on the 5' RACE reads and lists one entry per CDR3 protein. The table includes hundreds of thousands of distinct CDR3 sequences, 43% detected once. The CDR3 is 14 residues long. CDR1 is KGHSH, CDR2 LQKENI, per germline. V and J are TRBV18 and TRBJ2-1; 8 bases line up with TRBD1. The end of the DNA is better explained by TRBJ2-7, so the J call may be wrong. The sequencing input was blood. The source of this sequence is a woman aged 60-70 years in good health. The CDR3 sequence is CASSQQGVDNEQYF. CDR3 DNA: TGTGCCAGCTCGCAACAGGGGGTAGACAATGAGCAGTACTTC.